This T cell receptor beta chain was obtained from a study of PD-L1 blockade in urothelial cancer. Time point meaning: pretreatment peripheral blood. Clones were sequenced by immunoSEQ multiplex PCR, and TCRdb holds only the in-frame ones, with some missing. The repertoire holds 100,000 to 150,000 clones, about 88% seen once, with about 2.9% in the top ten. Sequenced material: PBMCs, taken around atezolizumab (anti-PD-L1) treatment. This receptor was identified in a middle-aged man with urothelial cancer.

The CDR3 DNA reads TGTGCCAGCAGCTCCGGGACAGACTACGAGCAGTACTTC. Translating gives CASSSGTDYEQYF. The V call is TRBV27, the J call TRBJ2-7, with 7 bases aligning to TRBD1. The germline V gene encodes CDR1 MNHEY and CDR2 SMNVEV (reference sequence). After removal of 6 bases from V and 3 bases from J, the junction contained 5 bases not matched to a gene. CDR3 length: 13 amino acids.